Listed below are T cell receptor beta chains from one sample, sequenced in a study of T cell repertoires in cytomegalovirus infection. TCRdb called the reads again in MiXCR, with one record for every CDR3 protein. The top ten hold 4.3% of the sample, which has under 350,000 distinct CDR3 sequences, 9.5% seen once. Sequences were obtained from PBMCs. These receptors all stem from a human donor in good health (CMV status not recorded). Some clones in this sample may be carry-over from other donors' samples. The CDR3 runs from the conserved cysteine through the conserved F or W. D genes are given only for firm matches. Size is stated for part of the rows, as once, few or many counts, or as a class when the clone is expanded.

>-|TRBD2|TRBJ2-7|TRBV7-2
TGTGCCAGCAGCTCCGCCCCCCCGACTAGCTCCGAGCAGTACTTC
CASSSAPPTSSEQYF
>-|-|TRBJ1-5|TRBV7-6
TGTGCCAGCAGCTTAGGCGCAGGTGGGAGCAATCAGCCCCAGCATTTT
CASSLGAGGSNQPQHF
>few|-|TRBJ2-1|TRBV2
TGTGCCAGCACAGTTTACAATGAGCAGTTCTTC
CASTVYNEQFF
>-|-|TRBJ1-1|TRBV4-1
TGCGCCAGCAGCCAAGATAGGCAGGCGAACACTGAAGCTTTCTTT
CASSQDRQANTEAFF
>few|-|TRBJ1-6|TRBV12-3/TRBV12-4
TGTGCCAGCAGTTCCCTTGGGGGGCGTTCACCCCTCCACTTT
CASSSLGGRSPLHF
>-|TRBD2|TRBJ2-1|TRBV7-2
TGTGCCAGCAGCCCCGGACTAGCGAGGTACAATGAGCAGTTCTTC
CASSPGLARYNEQFF
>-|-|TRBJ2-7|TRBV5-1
TGCGCCAGCAGCTTCCATGGGGAGCAGTACTTC
CASSFHGEQYF
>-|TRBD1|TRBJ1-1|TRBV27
TGTGCCAGCAGTGCCGGACAGGGGGCTATGAACACTGAAGCTTTCTTT
CASSAGQGAMNTEAFF
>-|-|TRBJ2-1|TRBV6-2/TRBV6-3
TGTGCCAGCAGTTACGGCGACAATGAGCAGTTCTTC
CASSYGDNEQFF
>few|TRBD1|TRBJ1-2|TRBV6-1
TGTGCCAGCGGGAAGGGACAGGGCTATGGCTACACCTTC
CASGKGQGYGYTF
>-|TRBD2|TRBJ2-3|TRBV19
TGTGCCAGTAGCCAAGCGGCTAGCGGCTCGTTAGATACGCAGTATTTT
CASSQAASGSLDTQYF
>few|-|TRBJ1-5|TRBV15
TGTGCCACCAGCAGAGTGGGAGGGAGGGATCAGCCCCAGCATTTT
CATSRVGGRDQPQHF
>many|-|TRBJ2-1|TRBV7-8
TGTGCCAGCAAGACGGCGGGGTGGGGGGAGTGGGGTGAGCAGTTCTTC
CASKTAGWGEWGEQFF
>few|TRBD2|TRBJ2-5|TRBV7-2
TGTGCCAGCAGCTTAGAGGTGGCTAGCGGGGAGACCCAGTACTTC
CASSLEVASGETQYF
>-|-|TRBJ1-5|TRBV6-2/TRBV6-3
TGTGCCAGCAGTTACAGTAATGGCAATCAGCCCCAGCATTTT
CASSYSNGNQPQHF
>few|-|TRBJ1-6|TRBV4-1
TGCGCCAGCAGCCAAGTCTGGCCGTTGGGGGATTCACCCCTCCACTTT
CASSQVWPLGDSPLHF
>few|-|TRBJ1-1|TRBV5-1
TGCGCCAGCAGCCCCCCGGGAACGGACACTGAAGCTTTCTTT
CASSPPGTDTEAFF
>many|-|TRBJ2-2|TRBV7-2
TGTGCCAGCAGCTTAATGTGGGGGGAGGCCGGGGAGCTGTTTTTT
CASSLMWGEAGELFF
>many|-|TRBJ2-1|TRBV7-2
TGTGCCAGCAGCATACCCCCAACAGTATCCGGTGAGCAGTTCTTC
CASSIPPTVSGEQFF
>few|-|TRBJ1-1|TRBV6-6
TGTGCCAGCAGTTACTCGATGCTGGTGAACACTGAAGCTTTCTTT
CASSYSMLVNTEAFF
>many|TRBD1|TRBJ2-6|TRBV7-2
TGTGCCAGTCGGGACAGAAACTCTGGGGCCAACGTCCTGACTTTC
CASRDRNSGANVLTF
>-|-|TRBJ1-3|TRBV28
TGTGCCAGCAGTAAAGAGACAGCGGGAAACACCATATATTTT
CASSKETAGNTIYF